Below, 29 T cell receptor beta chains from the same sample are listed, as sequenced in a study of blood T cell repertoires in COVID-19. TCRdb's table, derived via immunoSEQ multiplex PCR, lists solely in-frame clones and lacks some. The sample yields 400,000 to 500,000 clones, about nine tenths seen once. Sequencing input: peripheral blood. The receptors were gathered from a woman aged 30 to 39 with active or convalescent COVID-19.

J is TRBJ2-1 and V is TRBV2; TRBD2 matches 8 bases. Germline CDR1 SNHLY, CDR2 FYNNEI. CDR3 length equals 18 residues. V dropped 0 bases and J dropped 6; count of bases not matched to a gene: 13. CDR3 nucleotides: TGTGCCAGCAGTGAAGCGCACCCCCAGCGGGAGTTCTTCAATGAGCAGTTCTTC. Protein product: CASSEAHPQREFFNEQFF. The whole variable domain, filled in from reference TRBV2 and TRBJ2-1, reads EPEVTQTPSHQVTQMGQEVILRCVPISNHLYFYWYRQILGQKVEFLVSFYNNEISEKSEIFDDQFSVERPDGSNFTLKIRSTKLEDSAMYFCASSEAHPQREFFNEQFFGPGTRLTVL.

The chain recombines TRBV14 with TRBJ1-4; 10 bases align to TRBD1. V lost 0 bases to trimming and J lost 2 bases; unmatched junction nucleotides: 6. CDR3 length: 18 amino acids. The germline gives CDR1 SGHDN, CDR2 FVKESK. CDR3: CASSQEQKTGGTNEKLFF. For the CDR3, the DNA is TGTGCCAGCAGCCAAGAGCAGAAGACAGGGGGCACTAATGAAAAACTGTTTTTT.

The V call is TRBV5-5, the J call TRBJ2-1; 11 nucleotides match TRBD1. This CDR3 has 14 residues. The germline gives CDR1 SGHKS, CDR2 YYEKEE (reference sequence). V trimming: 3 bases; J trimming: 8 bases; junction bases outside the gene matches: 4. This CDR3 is CASSWGTGGYEQFF. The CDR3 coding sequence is TGTGCCAGCAGCTGGGGGACAGGGGGGTATGAGCAGTTCTTC.

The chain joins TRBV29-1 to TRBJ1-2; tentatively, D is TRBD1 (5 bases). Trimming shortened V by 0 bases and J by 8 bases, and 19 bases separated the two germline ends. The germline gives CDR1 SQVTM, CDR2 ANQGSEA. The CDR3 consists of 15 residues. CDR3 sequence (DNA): TGCAGCGTTGAAGATGTGGTTCAGGGCTTCTACGGCTACACCTTC. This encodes CSVEDVVQGFYGYTF.

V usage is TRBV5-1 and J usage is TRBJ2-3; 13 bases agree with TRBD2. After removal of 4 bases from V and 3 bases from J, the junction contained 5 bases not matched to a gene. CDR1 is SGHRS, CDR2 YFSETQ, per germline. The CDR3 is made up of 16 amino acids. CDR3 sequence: CASSGQGLAGTDTQYF. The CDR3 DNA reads TGCGCCAGCAGCGGACAGGGACTAGCGGGGACAGATACGCAGTATTTT.

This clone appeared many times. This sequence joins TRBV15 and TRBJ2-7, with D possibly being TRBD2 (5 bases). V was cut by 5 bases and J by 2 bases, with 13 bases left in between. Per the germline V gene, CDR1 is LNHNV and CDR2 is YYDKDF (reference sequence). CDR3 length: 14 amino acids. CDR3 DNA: TGTGCCACCAGCGACGGAGGTTATCCCTACGAGCAGTACTTC. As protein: CATSDGGYPYEQYF.

The CDR3 here is CAISDGQGYGYTF. The CDR3 DNA is TGTGCCATCAGTGATGGACAGGGCTATGGCTACACCTTC. This chain joins TRBV10-3 and TRBJ1-2; 8 bases line up with TRBD1. CDR3 size: 13 residues. CDR1 and CDR2 (germline): ENHRY, SYGVKD. The ends lost 3 bases at V and 4 bases at J; junction bases unmatched: 1.

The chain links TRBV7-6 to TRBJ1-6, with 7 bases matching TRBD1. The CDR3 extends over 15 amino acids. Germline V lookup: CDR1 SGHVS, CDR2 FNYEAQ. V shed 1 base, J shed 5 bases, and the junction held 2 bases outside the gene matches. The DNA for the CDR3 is TGTGCCAGCAGCTTAGGGGGACAGAATAATTCACCCCTCCACTTT. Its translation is CASSLGGQNNSPLHF.

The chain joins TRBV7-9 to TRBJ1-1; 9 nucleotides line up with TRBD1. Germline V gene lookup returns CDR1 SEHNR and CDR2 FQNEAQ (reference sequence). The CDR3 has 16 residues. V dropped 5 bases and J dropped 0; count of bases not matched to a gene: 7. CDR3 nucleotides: TGTGCCAGCAGCCCCCGGGACAGGGCCATGAACACTGAAGCTTTCTTT. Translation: CASSPRDRAMNTEAFF.

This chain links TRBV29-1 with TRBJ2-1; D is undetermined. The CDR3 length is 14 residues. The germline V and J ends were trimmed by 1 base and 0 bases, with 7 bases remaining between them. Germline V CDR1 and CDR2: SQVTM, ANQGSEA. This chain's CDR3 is CSVEAAASYNEQFF. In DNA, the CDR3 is TGCAGCGTTGAAGCCGCGGCCTCCTACAATGAGCAGTTCTTC.

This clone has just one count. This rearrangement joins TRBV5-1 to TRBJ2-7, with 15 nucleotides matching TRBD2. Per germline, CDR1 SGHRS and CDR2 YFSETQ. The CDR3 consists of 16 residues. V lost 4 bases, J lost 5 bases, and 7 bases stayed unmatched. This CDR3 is CASSLGLAGGPHEQYF. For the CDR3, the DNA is TGCGCCAGCAGCCTAGGACTAGCGGGAGGGCCCCACGAGCAGTACTTC.

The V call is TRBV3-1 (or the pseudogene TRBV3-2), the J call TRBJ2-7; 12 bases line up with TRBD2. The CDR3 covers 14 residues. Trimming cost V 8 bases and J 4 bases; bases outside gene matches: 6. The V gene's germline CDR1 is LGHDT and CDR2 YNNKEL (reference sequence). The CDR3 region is CASSTSGRSYEQYF. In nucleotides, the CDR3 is TGTGCCAGCTCGACTAGCGGGAGATCTTACGAGCAGTACTTC.

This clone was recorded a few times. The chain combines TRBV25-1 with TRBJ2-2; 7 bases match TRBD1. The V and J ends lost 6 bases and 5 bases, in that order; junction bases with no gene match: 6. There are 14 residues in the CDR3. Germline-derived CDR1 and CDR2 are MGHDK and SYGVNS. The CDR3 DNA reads TGTGCCAGCAGCCTGGGACAGCAAACCGGGGAGCTGTTTTTT. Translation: CASSLGQQTGELFF. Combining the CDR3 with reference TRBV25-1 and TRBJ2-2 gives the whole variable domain EADIYQTPRYLVIGTGKKITLECSQTMGHDKMYWYQQDPGMELHLIHYSYGVNSTEKGDLSSESTVSRIRTEHFPLTLESARPSHTSQYLCASSLGQQTGELFFGEGSRLTVL.

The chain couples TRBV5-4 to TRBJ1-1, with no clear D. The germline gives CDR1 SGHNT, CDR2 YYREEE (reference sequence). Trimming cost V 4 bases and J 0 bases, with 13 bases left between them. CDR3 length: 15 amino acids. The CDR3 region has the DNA TGTGCCAGCAGCATACGAGGGCCCCTGAACACTGAAGCTTTCTTT. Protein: CASSIRGPLNTEAFF.

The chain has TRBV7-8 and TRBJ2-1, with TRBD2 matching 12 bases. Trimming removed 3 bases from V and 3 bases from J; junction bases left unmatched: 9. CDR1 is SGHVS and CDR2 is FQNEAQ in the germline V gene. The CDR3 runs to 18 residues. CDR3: CASSFQTSGRDGYNEQFF. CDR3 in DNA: TGTGCCAGCAGCTTCCAGACTAGCGGGAGAGACGGCTACAATGAGCAGTTCTTC.

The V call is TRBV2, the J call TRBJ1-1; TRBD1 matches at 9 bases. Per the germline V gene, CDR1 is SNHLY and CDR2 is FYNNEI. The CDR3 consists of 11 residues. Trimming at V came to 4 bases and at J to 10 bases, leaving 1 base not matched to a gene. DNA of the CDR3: TGTGCCAGCAGTGTGGGACAGGGAGCTTTCTTT. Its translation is CASSVGQGAFF.

The CDR3 loop reads CASSQVPSGRYEQYF. The CDR3 nucleotides read TGTGCCAGCAGCCAAGTTCCTAGCGGGCGTTACGAGCAGTACTTC. The rearrangement links TRBV3-1 (or the pseudogene TRBV3-2) to TRBJ2-7, with TRBD2 matching over 8 bases. Looked up from germline, CDR1 is LGHDT and CDR2 is YNNKEL (reference sequence). The CDR3 spans 15 residues. V was clipped by 1 base and J by 4 bases; unmatched bases: 6.

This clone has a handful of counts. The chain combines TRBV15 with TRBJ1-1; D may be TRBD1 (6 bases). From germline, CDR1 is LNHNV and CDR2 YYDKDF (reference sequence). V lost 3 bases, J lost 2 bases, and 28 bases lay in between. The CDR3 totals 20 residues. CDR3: CATSSLRGGGLDKGNTEAFF. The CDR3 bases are TGTGCCACCAGCAGCCTCAGAGGGGGGGGTCTTGACAAAGGTAACACTGAAGCTTTCTTT.

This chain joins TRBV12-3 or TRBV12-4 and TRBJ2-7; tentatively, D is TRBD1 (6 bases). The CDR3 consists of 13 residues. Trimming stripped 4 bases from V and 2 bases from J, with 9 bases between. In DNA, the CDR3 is TGTGCCAGCAGTTATGCAGGGGCCTACGAGCAGTACTTC. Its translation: CASSYAGAYEQYF.

CDR3 protein: CASSRKDTPSSYNSPLHF. The CDR3 nucleotides read TGTGCCAGCAGCCGGAAAGACACGCCGAGCTCCTATAATTCACCCCTCCACTTT. This rearrangement joins TRBV5-4 to TRBJ1-6; D is uncertain. Trimming took off 4 bases at V and 0 bases at J, with 17 bases between the two ends. Germline V gene data show CDR1 as SGHNT and CDR2 as YYREEE (reference sequence). This CDR3 has 18 amino acids.

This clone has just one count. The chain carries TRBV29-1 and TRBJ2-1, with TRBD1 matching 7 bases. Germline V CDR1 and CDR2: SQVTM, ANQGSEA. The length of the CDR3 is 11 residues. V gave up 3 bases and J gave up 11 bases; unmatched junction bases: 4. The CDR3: CSVDQGEKQFF. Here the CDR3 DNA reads TGCAGCGTTGATCAGGGGGAAAAGCAGTTCTTC.

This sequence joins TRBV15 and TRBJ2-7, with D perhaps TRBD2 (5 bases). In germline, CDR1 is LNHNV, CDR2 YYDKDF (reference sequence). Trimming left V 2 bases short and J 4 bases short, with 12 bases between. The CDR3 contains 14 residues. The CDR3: CATSRNLGSYEQYF. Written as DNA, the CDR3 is TGTGCCACCAGCAGAAATTTGGGGAGTTACGAGCAGTACTTC.

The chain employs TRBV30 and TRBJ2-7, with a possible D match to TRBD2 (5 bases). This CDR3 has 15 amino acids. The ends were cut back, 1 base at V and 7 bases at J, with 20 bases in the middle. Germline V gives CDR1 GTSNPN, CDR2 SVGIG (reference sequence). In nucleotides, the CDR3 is TGTGCCTGGAGTGGGCTGGTAACCCGTTCGGGAGAGCAGTACTTC. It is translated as CAWSGLVTRSGEQYF.

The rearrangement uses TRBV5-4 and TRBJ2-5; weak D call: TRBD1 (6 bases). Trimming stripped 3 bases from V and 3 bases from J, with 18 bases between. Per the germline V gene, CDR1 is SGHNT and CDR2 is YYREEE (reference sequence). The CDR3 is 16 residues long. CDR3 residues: CASSSGAPPPKETQYF. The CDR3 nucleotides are TGTGCCAGCAGCTCAGGGGCCCCCCCACCCAAAGAGACCCAGTACTTC.

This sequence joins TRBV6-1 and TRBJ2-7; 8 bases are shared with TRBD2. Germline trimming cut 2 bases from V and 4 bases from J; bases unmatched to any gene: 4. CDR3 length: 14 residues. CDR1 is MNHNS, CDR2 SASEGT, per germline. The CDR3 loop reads CASSERAGVYEQYF. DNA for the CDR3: TGTGCCAGCAGTGAAAGAGCGGGAGTATACGAGCAGTACTTC.

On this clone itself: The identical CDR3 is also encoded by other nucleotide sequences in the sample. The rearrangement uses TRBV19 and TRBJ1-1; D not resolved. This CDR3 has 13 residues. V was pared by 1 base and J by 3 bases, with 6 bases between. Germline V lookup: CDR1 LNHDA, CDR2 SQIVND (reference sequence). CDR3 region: CASSIGGYTEAFF. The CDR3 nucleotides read TGTGCCAGTAGTATAGGTGGCTACACTGAAGCTTTCTTT.

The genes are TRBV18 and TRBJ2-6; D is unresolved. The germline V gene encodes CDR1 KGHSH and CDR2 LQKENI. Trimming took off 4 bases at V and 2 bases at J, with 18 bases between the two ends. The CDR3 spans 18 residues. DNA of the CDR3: TGTGCCAGCTCACTAGATTATGCGGATTACACTGGGGCCAACGTCCTGACTTTC. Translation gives CASSLDYADYTGANVLTF.

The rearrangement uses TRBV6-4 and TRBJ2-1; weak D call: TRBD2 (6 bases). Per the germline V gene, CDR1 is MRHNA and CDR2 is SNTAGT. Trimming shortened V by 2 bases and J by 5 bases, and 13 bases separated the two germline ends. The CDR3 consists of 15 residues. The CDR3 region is CASSDRLGGDNEQFF. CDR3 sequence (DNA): TGTGCCAGCAGTGACCGGCTCGGAGGGGACAATGAGCAGTTCTTC.

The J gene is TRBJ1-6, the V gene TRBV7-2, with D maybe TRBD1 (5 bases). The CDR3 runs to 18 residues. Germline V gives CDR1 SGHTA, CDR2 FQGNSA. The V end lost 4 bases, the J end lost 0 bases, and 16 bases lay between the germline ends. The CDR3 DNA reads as TGTGCCAGCAGCTCCCAGACAGCTAAAAGCTCCTATAATTCACCCCTCCACTTT. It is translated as CASSSQTAKSSYNSPLHF.